The TCR beta chain described here comes from a study of beta chain features in type 1 diabetes. Points from the study as a whole: Comparison showed that naive, central memory and Treg TCRB repertoires appeared more similar among patients than among healthy donors. Type 1 diabetes patients had TCRB CDR3s that were shorter (moderately but significantly so) in all four CD4+ subsets. cDNA-based reads could over-represent cells with high TCR expression.

A single heparinised draw of approximately 100 mL on average was taken per donor. The CDR3 extends over 15 amino acids. In germline, CDR1 is SGHAT, CDR2 FQNNGV. V was pared by 5 bases and J by 7 bases, with 17 bases between. As for this clone: The antigen remains undetermined.

The sequenced template was cDNA made from the entire isolated RNA. Using immunoSEQ multiplex PCR, the repertoire was profiled, and TCRdb retains in-frame clones only, with some absent. Among 680,000 or so clones listed, around 15% were seen once. The specimen sequenced was naive CD4+ T cells from blood. The chain couples TRBV11-2 to TRBJ2-2, with TRBD1 as a possible D gene (6 bases). The receptor comes from a man aged 18 to 29 with type 1 diabetes. CDR3 in amino acids: CASSPGTSMIGELFF. Here the CDR3 DNA reads TGTGCCAGCAGCCCCGGGACATCTATGATCGGGGAGCTGTTTTTT.